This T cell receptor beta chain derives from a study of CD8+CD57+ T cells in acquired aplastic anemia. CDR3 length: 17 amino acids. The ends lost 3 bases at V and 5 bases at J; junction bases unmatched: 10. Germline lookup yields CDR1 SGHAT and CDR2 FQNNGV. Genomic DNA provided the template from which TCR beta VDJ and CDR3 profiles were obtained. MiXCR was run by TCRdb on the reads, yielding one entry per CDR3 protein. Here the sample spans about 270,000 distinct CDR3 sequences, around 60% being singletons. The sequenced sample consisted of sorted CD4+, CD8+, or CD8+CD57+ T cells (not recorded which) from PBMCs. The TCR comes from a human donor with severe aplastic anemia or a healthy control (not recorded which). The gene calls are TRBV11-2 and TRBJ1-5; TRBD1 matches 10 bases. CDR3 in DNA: TGTGCCAGCAGCTTGTCGCCCTGGGACAGGGGACATCAGCCCCAGCATTTT. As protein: CASSLSPWDRGHQPQHF.